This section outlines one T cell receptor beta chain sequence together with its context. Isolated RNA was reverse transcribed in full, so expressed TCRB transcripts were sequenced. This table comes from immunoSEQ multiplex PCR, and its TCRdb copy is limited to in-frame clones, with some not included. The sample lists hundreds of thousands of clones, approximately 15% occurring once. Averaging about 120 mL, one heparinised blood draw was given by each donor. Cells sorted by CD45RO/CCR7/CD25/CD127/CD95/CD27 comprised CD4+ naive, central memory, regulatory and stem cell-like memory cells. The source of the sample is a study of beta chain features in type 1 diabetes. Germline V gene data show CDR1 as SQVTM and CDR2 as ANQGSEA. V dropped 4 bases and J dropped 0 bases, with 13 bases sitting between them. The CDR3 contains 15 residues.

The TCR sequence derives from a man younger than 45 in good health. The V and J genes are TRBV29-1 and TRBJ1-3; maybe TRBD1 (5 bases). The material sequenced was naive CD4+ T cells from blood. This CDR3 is CSVVCPGPSGNTIYF. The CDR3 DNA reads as TGCAGCGTTGTGTGCCCGGGGCCCTCTGGAAACACCATATATTTT.